The entry below gives a single TCR beta chain sequence along with its context. Only a few counts were recorded for this clonotype. This clone's antigen is unknown. No base-level quality is on record; no much larger clone is a single base apart. The source of the sample is a study of T-cell memory formation after mild COVID-19 (dated by TCRdb to the early 2020s). Background for the entire study: TCR sequence clusters from the two donors were largely donor specific. Two young, previously healthy adult volunteers, one female and one male, were included in the cohort. T-cell clones expanding and contracting after mild COVID-19 in two donors were tracked by longitudinal TCRalpha and TCRbeta repertoire sequencing.

Study-level results and caveats: Contracting CD4+ clones appeared mostly in the CM and EM memory subsets, whereas CD8+ clones were enriched in EMRA. The second-wave clones that peaked on day 37 were not confirmed to be SARS-CoV-2 specific. Some responding clones were detected in pre-infection memory, which suggested that pre-existing cross-reactive memory T cells had joined the SARS-CoV-2 response. Clones contracting from day 15 to 85 had balanced CD4/CD8 phenotypes, while a second wave expanding from day 15 to 37 was biased towards CD4+. Only a couple of mild cases were covered by the study, and larger cohorts that include severe cases with pre-infection samples were considered necessary.

The sample was run on an Illumina NovaSeq 6000. TCRalpha and TCRbeta cDNA libraries were constructed by 5'RACE with constant-segment primers, with sample barcodes and unique molecular identifiers being introduced. RNA was extracted from every sample with Trizol reagent. Amplification of the libraries took two PCR steps, and the second step added a second sample barcode plus Illumina TruSeq adapters. The libraries were sequenced on an Illumina NovaSeq using 2 x 150 bp paired-end reads. Per the original workflow: The reads were demultiplexed and collapsed into UMI-guided consensus sequences using migec v1.2.7. With mixcr v2.1.11, UMI consensuses were aligned to TRA and TRB V and J templates and assembled into clonotypes. A clonotype was counted as expanded or contracted only when both edgeR and NoisET called the clonotype significant, with the noise models trained on biological replicates. For edgeR calls, the cutoffs were a false discovery rate-adjusted p below 0.01 and a log2 fold-change threshold of 1. As an exploratory analysis of dynamics, max-normalized trajectories of the 1000 most abundant clonotypes were examined with PCA combined with hierarchical clustering. The CD4 or CD8 phenotype of responding clones was assigned using the separately sequenced CD4+ and CD8+ repertoires. TCRdb passed the public sequencing reads through fastp at Q25 and MiXCR, retaining productive beta sequences. Rows with one shared CDR3 protein collapse into an entry with the most common genes and DNA. The V and J calls, along with clone size, are taken from TCRdb and not from the paper's own processing. The sample includes a few hundred thousand distinct CDR3 sequences, with 14% observed a single time. In total, the top ten clones hold 21% of the sample.

Ficoll-Paque density gradient centrifugation was the method used to isolate PBMCs. Sequences MNHEY (CDR1) and SVGAGI (CDR2) are obtained from the germline V gene. V gives up 3 bases and J gives up 10 bases, and the segment between their germline ends measures 15 bases. The CDR3 starts with the cysteine, ends with the phenylalanine, and has 13 residues. Kept here is only the CDR3 DNA, which spans 39 bases and is read in frame from base 1. Sequencing was carried out using PBMCs or a T cell subset sorted from them (not recorded which). This receptor was obtained from a man aged 18 to 29 who had mild COVID-19 (a few samples of this study predate the infection). The sample titles of this study are shuffled in the database, so cell type and time point are left out; the donor was told from shared clones. This sequence uses TRBV6-5 and TRBJ1-1, with the identity of the D gene unclear. The DNA reads TGTGCCAGCAGTTATGTGGGGATACGAGGAGCTTTCTTT. It specifies CASSYVGIRGAFF.